Each of the 8 T cell receptor beta chains below was sequenced from the same sample in a study of Tregs in tolerant kidney transplant recipients (dated by TCRdb to the late 2010s). The method behind the library was the immunoSEQ multiplex PCR assay. TCRdb took this table from immuneACCESS and kept in-frame rearrangements with V and J called. Such tables lack part of the clones; where checked against another copy, unresolved V genes explain under half of the gap, and the rest is unexplained. This sample's table contains tens of thousands of clones. The top ten constitute roughly 0.8% of the sample. This sample's time point label indicates: blood sample drawn before combined kidney and bone marrow transplant. The sequencing here drew on CD4+ T cells from blood, taken before the transplant. The receptor set was obtained from a human donor who received a combined kidney and bone marrow transplant.

Note on this clone: The read is 3 residues too short to cover the CDR3 end, so that end is filled in from the germline J gene. The gene calls are TRBV18 and TRBJ2-4, with D possibly TRBD2 on 7 matching bases. V was clipped by 3 bases and J by 0 bases, with 18 bases between them. The CDR3 spans 18 residues. Germline assignment: CDR1 KGHSH and CDR2 LQKENI. The DNA read from the CDR3 is TGTGCCAGCTCACCTGTGGGCGGGGGCTGGGAAGCCAAAAACATT. Protein sequence: CASSPVGGGWEAKNI. The full CDR3 reads CASSPVGGGWEAKNIQYF.

Partial CDR3 DNA: TGTGCCAGCAACGACCGGGACACAAATTCACCC. Translation gives CASNDRDTNSP. The whole CDR3 protein is CASNDRDTNSPLHF. The genes are TRBV16 and TRBJ1-6; D might be TRBD1 (6 bases). The read stops 3 residues short of the end of the CDR3; the missing end is completed from the germline J gene. V dropped 7 bases and J dropped 7 bases, with 14 bases sitting between them. Per germline, CDR1 KGHSY and CDR2 FQNENV. This CDR3 contains 14 residues.

On this clone itself: The read falls 3 residues short of the CDR3 end, and the missing part is taken from the germline J gene. This chain uses TRBV7-8 with TRBJ1-5; unclear D gene. The CDR3 totals 16 residues. CDR1 and CDR2 from the germline V gene are SGHVS and FQNEAQ. V was pared by 0 bases and J by 5 bases, with 14 bases between. The CDR3 sequence: CASSLALPPGHQPQHF. Incomplete CDR3 DNA: TGTGCCAGCAGCTTAGCCCTCCCCCCCGGTCATCAGCCC.

With respect to this clone: The read terminates 3 residues ahead of where the CDR3 ends, so the germline J gene completes it. The chain carries TRBV2 and TRBJ2-7; TRBD2 is a possible D gene (5 bases). The ends were cut back, 6 bases at V and 6 bases at J, with 18 bases in the middle. Germline lookup yields CDR1 SNHLY and CDR2 FYNNEI. The CDR3 covers 14 residues. This CDR3 is CASRGWTSSGEQYF. Partial CDR3 DNA: TGTGCCAGCAGGGGTTGGACTTCCTCCGGCGAG.

As for this clone: The observed sequence ends 3 residues before the CDR3 terminus, with the missing tail filled in from the germline J gene. The rearrangement uses TRBV7-7 and TRBJ2-5; D is possibly TRBD2 (6 bases). Germline V lookup: CDR1 SSHAT, CDR2 FNYEAQ (reference sequence). V was cut by 5 bases and J by 5 bases, with 12 bases left in between. The CDR3 loop spans 13 amino acids. CDR3 sequence reads: CASSPGGAETQYF. The DNA read from the CDR3 is TGTGCCAGCAGCCCCGGCGGGGCGGAGACC. The variable domain in full, completed from reference TRBV7-7 and TRBJ2-5, reads GAGVSQSPRYKVTKRGQDVTLRCDPISSHATLYWYQQALGQGPEFLTYFNYEAQPDKSGLPSDRFSAERPEGSISTLTIQRTEQRDSAMYRCASSPGGAETQYFGPGTRLLVL.

As concerns this clone: The read comes to an end 3 residues before the CDR3 does, leaving the germline J gene to fill in the end. The V and J genes are TRBV6-2 or TRBV6-3 and TRBJ2-3; possible D gene TRBD1, 6 bases. V was pared by 4 bases and J by 6 bases, with 20 bases between. The CDR3 is made up of 16 amino acids. Germline V gives CDR1 MNHEY, CDR2 SVGEGT. This CDR3 is CASSFGLPGGLDTQYF. Incomplete CDR3 DNA: TGTGCCAGCAGTTTTGGGCTTCCTGGGGGCCTCGATACG.

Regarding this clone: The CDR3 extends 3 residues past the end of the read, so its final part is completed from the germline J gene. The chain carries TRBV7-8 and TRBJ2-7, with TRBD2 matching 11 bases. J gave up 3 bases and V 5 bases, and 12 bases lay outside the gene matches. This CDR3 comprises 17 residues. The germline V gene has CDR1 SGHVS and CDR2 FQNEAQ. The CDR3 reads CASSTSIAGGDLYEQYF. The DNA read from the CDR3 is TGTGCCAGCAGCACCTCTATAGCGGGAGGGGATCTCTACGAG.

Concerning this clone itself: The CDR3 end lies 3 residues beyond the end of the read and is filled in from the germline J gene. The chain joins TRBV30 to TRBJ1-3, with TRBD1 matching over 8 bases. With 3 bases clipped from V and 3 bases from J, the junction kept 7 bases outside the gene matches. Germline loops: CDR1 GTSNPN, CDR2 SVGIG (reference sequence). This CDR3 spans 15 amino acids. The CDR3 spells CAWRFTGGLGNTIYF. CDR3 DNA, as far as it was read: TGTGCCTGGAGGTTTACAGGGGGTCTTGGAAACACC.